This entry lists 14 T cell receptor beta chains sequenced from one sample in a study of T cells in Graves' hyperthyroidism and ophthalmopathy. There were TCR beta CDR3 regions amplified from RNA transcripts. An initial round of RT-PCR targeting the TCR CDR3 relied on the HTBI primer set. TCRdb re-analysed the multiplex PCR reads in MiXCR, keeping a single row per CDR3 protein. The table includes some 690,000 distinct CDR3 sequences, 15% to 20% detected once. Sample: blood. The source of these receptors is a man aged 50 to 60 with Graves' hyperthyroidism.

The V call is TRBV6-5, the J call TRBJ1-2, with D possibly TRBD1 on 6 matching bases. The CDR3 covers 14 residues. Germline loops: CDR1 MNHEY, CDR2 SVGAGI. The V end was cut by 0 bases, the J end by 6 bases, with 11 bases between. CDR3 protein: CASSYSSGGDGYTF. The CDR3 DNA reads as TGTGCCAGCAGTTACTCGAGCGGGGGCGATGGCTACACCTTC.

The chain employs TRBV5-1 and TRBJ2-7; 8 bases map to TRBD1. The CDR3 loop spans 14 amino acids. V lost 4 bases to trimming and J lost 4 bases; unmatched junction nucleotides: 7. Germline assignment: CDR1 SGHRS and CDR2 YFSETQ. The CDR3 DNA sequence: TGCGCCAGCAGCCACGACAGGGGCTCTTACGAGCAGTACTTC. Its translation is CASSHDRGSYEQYF.

This clonotype was observed at least ten times. The chain couples TRBV2 to TRBJ2-2; tentative D call: TRBD2 (6 bases). Germline V CDR1 and CDR2: SNHLY, FYNNEI. The CDR3 consists of 12 residues. The ends were cut back, 8 bases at V and 5 bases at J, with 9 bases in the middle. CDR3 nucleotides: TGTGCCAGCGCGGCGGGAACCGGGGAGCTGTTTTTT. It codes for CASAAGTGELFF.

This clonotype was counted a few times. The chain couples TRBV30 to TRBJ2-7, with D perhaps assigned TRBD1 or TRBD2 (5 bases each). CDR1 is GTSNPN and CDR2 is SVGIG in the germline V gene (reference sequence). CDR3 size: 13 residues. V was shortened by 4 bases and J by 7 bases, with 17 bases between the two germline ends. The CDR3 loop is CAWNRDLSGEQYF. As DNA, the CDR3 is TGTGCCTGGAACCGGGACCTATCTGGGGAGCAGTACTTC.

In its sample, this clonotype was seen once. V is TRBV5-1 and J is TRBJ1-1; 10 nucleotides line up with TRBD1. This CDR3 region has 14 residues. Trimming cost V 1 base and J 5 bases; bases outside gene matches: 2. Germline lookup yields CDR1 SGHRS and CDR2 YFSETQ. CDR3 sequence reads: CASSLMDRGTEAFF. In DNA form, the CDR3 reads TGCGCCAGCAGCTTGATGGACAGGGGGACTGAAGCTTTCTTT.

This chain links TRBV20-1 with TRBJ2-1; D is perhaps TRBD2 (5 bases). The germline V gene encodes CDR1 DFQATT and CDR2 SNEGSKA (reference sequence). This CDR3 has 11 residues. V was clipped by 3 bases and J by 8 bases, with 8 bases between them. The CDR3 protein is CSARASYEQFF. The CDR3 DNA follows: TGCAGTGCTAGGGCTAGCTATGAGCAGTTCTTC.

This clonotype has at least ten counts. The gene calls are TRBV25-1 and TRBJ2-7; 8 bases line up with TRBD2. This CDR3 spans 18 amino acids. V dropped 2 bases and J dropped 0; count of bases not matched to a gene: 12. The V gene's germline CDR1 is MGHDK and CDR2 SYGVNS. The chain's CDR3 is CASSERRSGLGSSYEQYF. In DNA, the CDR3 is TGTGCCAGCAGTGAAAGAAGATCGGGACTAGGGAGCTCCTACGAGCAGTACTTC.

This clonotype was found many times. J is TRBJ1-2 and V is TRBV27; 10 bases fit TRBD1. V was clipped by 6 bases and J by 8 bases; unmatched bases: 6. This CDR3 contains 13 residues. Germline V CDR1 and CDR2: MNHEY, SMNVEV (reference sequence). CDR3: CASRKTGGGGYTF. DNA of the CDR3: TGTGCCAGCAGGAAGACAGGGGGCGGGGGCTACACCTTC.

This clonotype was observed many times. This chain connects TRBV7-2 to TRBJ2-7; D may be TRBD1 (6 bases). Germline-derived CDR1 and CDR2 are SGHTA and FQGNSA. The CDR3 runs 16 residues. V lost 1 base and J lost 0, with 13 bases in between. In DNA form, the CDR3 reads TGTGCCAGCAGCTTAGATCTCACAGGGAGCTCCTACGAGCAGTACTTC. Translation gives CASSLDLTGSSYEQYF.

This clonotype has at least ten counts. The V gene is TRBV20-1, the J gene TRBJ2-7; no reliable D call. The CDR3 consists of 11 residues. The germline gives CDR1 DFQATT, CDR2 SNEGSKA (reference sequence). Trimming cost V 6 bases and J 0 bases, with 6 bases left between them. As DNA, the CDR3 is TGCAGTGCGGCGGCCTCCTACGAGCAGTACTTC. Its translation: CSAAASYEQYF.

This clonotype was found many times. CDR3 DNA sequence: TGTGCCAGCAGCGGATATAGCGGGAGCGTGGGCAATGAGCAGTTCTTC. Its translation: CASSGYSGSVGNEQFF. The V call is TRBV9, the J call TRBJ2-1; 9 bases line up with TRBD2. Germline CDR1 and CDR2: SGDLS and YYNGEE. After removal of 3 bases from V and 6 bases from J, the junction contained 10 bases not matched to a gene. This CDR3 contains 16 residues.

This sequence joins TRBV6-1 and TRBJ1-3; the D is unclear. The germline V and J ends were trimmed by 5 bases and 1 base, with 6 bases remaining between them. CDR1 is MNHNS, CDR2 SASEGT, per germline. This CDR3 spans 13 amino acids. In nucleotides, the CDR3 is TGTGCCAGCAGTATAAATTCTGGAAACACCATATATTTT. Amino acid sequence: CASSINSGNTIYF.

This clonotype came up a few times. This rearrangement joins TRBV7-9 to TRBJ2-7; 10 positions agree with TRBD1. In germline, CDR1 is SEHNR, CDR2 FQNEAQ (reference sequence). V shed 9 bases and J 0 bases; nucleotides not matched to a gene: 14. The CDR3 covers 17 residues. The CDR3 sequence: CASRPKARDRGSYEQYF. CDR3 nucleotide sequence: TGTGCCAGTCGACCCAAAGCGCGGGACAGGGGCTCCTACGAGCAGTACTTC.

The rearrangement joins TRBV10-1 to TRBJ2-5; 9 bases are a match to TRBD2. V gave up 6 bases and J gave up 2 bases; unmatched junction bases: 4. Germline-derived CDR1 and CDR2 are WNHNN and SYGVQD (reference sequence). This CDR3 spans 14 amino acids. The CDR3 protein is CASRPGLAQETQYF. Here the CDR3 DNA reads TGCGCCAGCAGACCCGGACTAGCGCAAGAGACCCAGTACTTC.